This T cell receptor (beta chain) was sequenced for a study of CD8+CD57+ T cells in acquired aplastic anemia. Study-level information: Isolated CD4+ and CD8+ cells, once sorted, yielded DNA averaging roughly 3.2 ug.

As concerns this clonotype: Its antigen is not identified.

Those patients picked for sequencing had displayed CD8+CD57+ cell expansion on flow cytometry. Patients, without exception, had severe acquired aplastic anemia. General observations from the study: Found in both controls and patients were 25 to 35 CD8+ CDR3 sequences.

The CDR3 loop spans 18 amino acids. Trimming removed 3 bases at V and 2 bases at J, with 20 bases between. From germline, CDR1 is SEHNR and CDR2 FQNEAQ (reference sequence). Genomic DNA constituted the template upon which TCR beta VDJ and CDR3 profiling was performed. In TCRdb, the reads were re-called with MiXCR into one record per CDR3 protein. The sample has about 240,000 distinct CDR3 sequences; 47% are singletons. The origin of this receptor is a human donor with aplastic anemia. Sequenced material: sorted CD4+, CD8+, or CD8+CD57+ T cells (not recorded which) from PBMCs. The V and J genes are TRBV7-9 and TRBJ2-1; perhaps D is TRBD1 or TRBD2 (5 bases each). In DNA form, the CDR3 reads TGTGCCAGCAGCTTGTTGTCCGGGACCGTATTGACCTACAATGAGCAGTTCTTC. This codes for CASSLLSGTVLTYNEQFF.